This T cell receptor beta chain was observed in a study of blood T cell repertoires in COVID-19. Turning to the study itself: Italy, Spain and the United States were the sources of the convalescent and acute COVID-19 samples. Nucleic acid was either cDNA or gDNA, and it came from T cells, B-cell-depleted T cells, or PBMCs.

In the original analysis: Reference gene primers were amplified, and this amplification served to estimate nucleated cell counts. Some clones are missing from TCRdb's copy, which holds only in-frame ones; the method was immunoSEQ multiplex PCR. The V and J calls and clone size come from that table; D and trimming were worked out from the DNA. Of approximately 250,000 clones in the sample, under 85% were seen once. The CDR3 is 15 amino acids. Between the trimmed V and J ends, which lost 6 bases and 8 bases, there was a span of 19 bases. Germline CDR1 and CDR2: MNHEY and SVGAGI. Sequencing was done on a sample of peripheral blood. This chain uses TRBV6-5 with TRBJ1-4; maybe TRBD1 (5 bases). The sequence was obtained from a human donor in a cohort sampled during active COVID-19. The CDR3 sequence is CASRTEQGGGEKLFF. CDR3 nucleotides: TGTGCCAGCAGAACGGAGCAGGGAGGAGGGGAAAAACTGTTTTTT.